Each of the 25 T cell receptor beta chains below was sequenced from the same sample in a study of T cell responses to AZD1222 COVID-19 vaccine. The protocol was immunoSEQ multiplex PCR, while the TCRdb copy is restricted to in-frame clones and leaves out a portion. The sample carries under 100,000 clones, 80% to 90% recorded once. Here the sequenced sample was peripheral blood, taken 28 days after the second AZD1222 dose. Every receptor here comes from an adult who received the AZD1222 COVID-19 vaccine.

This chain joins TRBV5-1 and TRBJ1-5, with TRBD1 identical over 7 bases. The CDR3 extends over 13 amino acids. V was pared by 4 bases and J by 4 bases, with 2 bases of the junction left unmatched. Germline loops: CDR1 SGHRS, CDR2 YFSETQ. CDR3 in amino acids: CASSPTGNQPQHF. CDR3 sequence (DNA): TGCGCCAGCAGCCCGACAGGGAATCAGCCCCAGCATTTT.

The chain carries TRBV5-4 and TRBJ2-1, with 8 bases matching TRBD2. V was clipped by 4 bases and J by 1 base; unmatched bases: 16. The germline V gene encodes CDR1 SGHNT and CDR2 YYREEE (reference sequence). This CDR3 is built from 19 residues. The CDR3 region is CASSGIIWDPSGSYNEQFF. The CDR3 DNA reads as TGTGCCAGCAGCGGAATCATCTGGGACCCTAGCGGGTCCTACAATGAGCAGTTCTTC.

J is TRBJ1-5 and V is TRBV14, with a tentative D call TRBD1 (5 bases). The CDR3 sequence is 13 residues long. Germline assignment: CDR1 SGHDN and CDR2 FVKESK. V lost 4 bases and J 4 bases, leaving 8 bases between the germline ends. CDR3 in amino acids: CASSLGTNQPQHF. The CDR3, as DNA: TGTGCCAGCAGCCTAGGGACGAATCAGCCCCAGCATTTT.

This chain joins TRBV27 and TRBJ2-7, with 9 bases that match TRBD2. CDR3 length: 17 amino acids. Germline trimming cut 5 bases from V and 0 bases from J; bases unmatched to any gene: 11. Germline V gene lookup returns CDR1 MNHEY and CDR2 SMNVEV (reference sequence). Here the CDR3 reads CASSPQTLAGSSYEQYF. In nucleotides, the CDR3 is TGTGCCAGCAGTCCTCAAACGCTAGCGGGGAGCTCCTACGAGCAGTACTTC.

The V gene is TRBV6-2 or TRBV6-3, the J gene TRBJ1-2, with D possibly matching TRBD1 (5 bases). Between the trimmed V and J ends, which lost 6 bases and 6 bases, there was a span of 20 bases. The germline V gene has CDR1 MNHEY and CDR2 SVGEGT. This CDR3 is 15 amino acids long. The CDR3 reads CASSLLAGTWDGYTF. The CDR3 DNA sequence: TGTGCCAGCAGCCTTCTTGCGGGGACTTGGGATGGCTACACCTTC.

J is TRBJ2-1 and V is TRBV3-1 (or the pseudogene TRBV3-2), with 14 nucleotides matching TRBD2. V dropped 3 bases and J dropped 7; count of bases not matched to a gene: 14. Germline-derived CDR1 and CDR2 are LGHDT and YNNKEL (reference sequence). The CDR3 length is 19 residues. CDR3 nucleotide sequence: TGTGCCAGCAGCCAGCATGCCCGTGGGACTAGCGGGAGTAGGAATGAGCAGTTCTTC. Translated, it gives CASSQHARGTSGSRNEQFF.

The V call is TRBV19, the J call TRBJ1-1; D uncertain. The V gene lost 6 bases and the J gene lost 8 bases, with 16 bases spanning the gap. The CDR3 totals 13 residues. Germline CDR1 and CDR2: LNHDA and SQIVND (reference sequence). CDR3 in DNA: TGTGCCAGTAGGGAAACCGGGCGACTCGAAGCTTTCTTT. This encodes CASRETGRLEAFF. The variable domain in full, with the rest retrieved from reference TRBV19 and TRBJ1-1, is DGGITQSPKYLFRKEGQNVTLSCEQNLNHDAMYWYRQDPGQGLRLIYYSQIVNDFQKGDIAEGYSVSREKKESFPLTVTSAQKNPTAFYLCASRETGRLEAFFGQGTRLTVV.

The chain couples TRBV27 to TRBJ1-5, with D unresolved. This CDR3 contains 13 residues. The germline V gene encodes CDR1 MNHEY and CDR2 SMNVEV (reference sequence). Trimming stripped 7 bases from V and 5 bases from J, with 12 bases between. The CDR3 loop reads CASKANSDQPQHF. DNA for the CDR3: TGTGCCAGCAAAGCGAACTCGGATCAGCCCCAGCATTTT.

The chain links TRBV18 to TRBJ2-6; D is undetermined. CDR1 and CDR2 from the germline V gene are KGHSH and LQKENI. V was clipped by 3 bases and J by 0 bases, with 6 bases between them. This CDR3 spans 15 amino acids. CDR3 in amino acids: CASSPGGSGANVLTF. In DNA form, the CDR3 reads TGTGCCAGCTCACCGGGCGGCTCTGGGGCCAACGTCCTGACTTTC.

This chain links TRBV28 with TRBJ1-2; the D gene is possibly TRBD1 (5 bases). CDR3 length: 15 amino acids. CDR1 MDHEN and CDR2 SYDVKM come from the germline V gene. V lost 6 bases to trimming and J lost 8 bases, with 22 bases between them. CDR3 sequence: CASSATATVNGGYTF. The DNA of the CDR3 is TGTGCCAGCAGCGCTACAGCGACAGTGAACGGCGGCTACACCTTC.

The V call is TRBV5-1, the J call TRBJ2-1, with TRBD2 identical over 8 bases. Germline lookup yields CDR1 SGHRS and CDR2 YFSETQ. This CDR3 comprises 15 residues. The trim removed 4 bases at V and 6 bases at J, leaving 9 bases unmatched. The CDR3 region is CASSPIAGSFNEQFF. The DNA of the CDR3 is TGCGCCAGCAGCCCTATAGCGGGAAGCTTCAATGAGCAGTTCTTC. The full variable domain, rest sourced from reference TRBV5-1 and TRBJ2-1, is KAGVTQTPRYLIKTRGQQVTLSCSPISGHRSVSWYQQTPGQGLQFLFEYFSETQRNKGNFPGRFSGRQFSNSRSEMNVSTLELGDSALYLCASSPIAGSFNEQFFGPGTRLTVL.

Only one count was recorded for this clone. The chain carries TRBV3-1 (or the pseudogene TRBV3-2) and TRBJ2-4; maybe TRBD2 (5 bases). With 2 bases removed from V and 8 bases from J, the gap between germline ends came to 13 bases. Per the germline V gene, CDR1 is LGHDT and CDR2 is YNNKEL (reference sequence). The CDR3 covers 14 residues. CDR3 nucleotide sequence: TGTGCCAGCAGCCAAATCAGTCCTAGCCACATTCAGTACTTC. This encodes CASSQISPSHIQYF.

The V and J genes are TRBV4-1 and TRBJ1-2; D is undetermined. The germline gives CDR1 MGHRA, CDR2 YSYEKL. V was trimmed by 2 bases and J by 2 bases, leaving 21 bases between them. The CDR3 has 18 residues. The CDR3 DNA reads TGCGCCAGCAGCCAATGGTCCCTGTCACCACATCGAAACTATGGCTACACCTTC. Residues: CASSQWSLSPHRNYGYTF.

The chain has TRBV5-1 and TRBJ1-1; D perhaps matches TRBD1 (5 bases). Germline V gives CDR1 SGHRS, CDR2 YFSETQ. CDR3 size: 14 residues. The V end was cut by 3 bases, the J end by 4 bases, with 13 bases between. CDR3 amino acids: CASSSGTIGTEAFF. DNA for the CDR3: TGCGCCAGCAGCTCGGGGACGATAGGCACTGAAGCTTTCTTT.

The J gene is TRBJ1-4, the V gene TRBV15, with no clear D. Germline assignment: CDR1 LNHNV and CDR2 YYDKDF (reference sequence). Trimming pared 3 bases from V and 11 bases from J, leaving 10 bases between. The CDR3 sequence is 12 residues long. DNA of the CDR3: TGTGCCACCAGCAGGACCGAAGGGAAACTGTTTTTT. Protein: CATSRTEGKLFF.

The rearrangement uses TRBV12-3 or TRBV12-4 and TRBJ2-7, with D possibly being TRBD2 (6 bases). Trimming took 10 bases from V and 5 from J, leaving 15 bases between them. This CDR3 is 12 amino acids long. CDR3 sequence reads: CATAEGPNEQYF. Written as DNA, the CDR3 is TGTGCCACCGCGGAGGGCCCCAACGAGCAGTACTTC.

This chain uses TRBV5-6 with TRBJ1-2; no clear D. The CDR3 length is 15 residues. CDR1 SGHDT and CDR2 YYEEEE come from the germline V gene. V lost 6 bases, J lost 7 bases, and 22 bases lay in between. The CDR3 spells CASTLGNGRESGYTF. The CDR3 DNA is TGTGCCAGCACCCTGGGTAACGGCCGGGAGAGTGGCTACACCTTC. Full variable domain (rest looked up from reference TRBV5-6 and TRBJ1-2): DAGVTQSPTHLIKTRGQQVTLRCSPKSGHDTVSWYQQALGQGPQFIFQYYEEEERQRGNFPDRFSGHQFPNYSSELNVNALLLGDSALYLCASTLGNGRESGYTFGSGTRLTVV.

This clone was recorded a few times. CDR3 amino acids: CSVVSLGRGYEQYF. DNA of the CDR3: TGCAGCGTTGTCTCCCTCGGGAGAGGCTACGAGCAGTACTTC. The chain combines TRBV29-1 with TRBJ2-7, with D perhaps TRBD2 (6 bases). Germline V gene lookup returns CDR1 SQVTM and CDR2 ANQGSEA. Trimming removed 4 bases from V and 3 bases from J, with 16 bases in between. CDR3 length: 14 residues.

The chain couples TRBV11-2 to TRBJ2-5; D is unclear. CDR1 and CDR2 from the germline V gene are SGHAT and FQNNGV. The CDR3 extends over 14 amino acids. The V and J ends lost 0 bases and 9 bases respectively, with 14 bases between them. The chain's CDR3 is CASSLDQDTRSQYF. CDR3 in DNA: TGTGCCAGCAGCTTAGACCAAGATACCCGGTCCCAGTACTTC.

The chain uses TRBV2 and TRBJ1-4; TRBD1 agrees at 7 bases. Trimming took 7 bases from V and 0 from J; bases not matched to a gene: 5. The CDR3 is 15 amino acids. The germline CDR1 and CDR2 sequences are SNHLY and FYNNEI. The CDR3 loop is CASKGQTATNEKLFF. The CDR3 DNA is TGTGCCAGCAAGGGACAGACGGCAACTAATGAAAAACTGTTTTTT.

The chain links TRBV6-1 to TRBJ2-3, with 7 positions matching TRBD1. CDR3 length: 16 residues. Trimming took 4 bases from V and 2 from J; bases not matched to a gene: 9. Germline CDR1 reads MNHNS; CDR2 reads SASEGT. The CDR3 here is CASSAGQGVLTDTQYF. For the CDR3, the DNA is TGTGCCAGCAGTGCGGGGCAGGGGGTCCTCACAGATACGCAGTATTTT.

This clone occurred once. The CDR3 reads CASSLGLSEWGSRGEYEQYF. The CDR3 nucleotides are TGTGCCAGCAGCTTAGGCCTAAGTGAGTGGGGGTCCCGAGGGGAATACGAGCAGTACTTC. J is TRBJ2-7 and V is TRBV13; tentatively, D is TRBD1 or TRBD2 (5 bases each). CDR1 and CDR2 (germline): PRHDT, FYEKMQ (reference sequence). Trimming took 0 bases from V and 4 from J, leaving 28 bases between them. CDR3 length: 20 amino acids.

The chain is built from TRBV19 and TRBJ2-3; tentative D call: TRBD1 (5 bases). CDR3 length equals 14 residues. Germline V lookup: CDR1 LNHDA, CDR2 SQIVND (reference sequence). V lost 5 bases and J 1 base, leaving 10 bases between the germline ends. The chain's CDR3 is CASSAKGRTDTQYF. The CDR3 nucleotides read TGTGCCAGTAGTGCAAAGGGGCGCACAGATACGCAGTATTTT.

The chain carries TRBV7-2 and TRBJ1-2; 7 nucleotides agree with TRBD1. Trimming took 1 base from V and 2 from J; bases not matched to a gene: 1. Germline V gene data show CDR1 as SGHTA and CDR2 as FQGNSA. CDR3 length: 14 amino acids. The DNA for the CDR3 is TGTGCCAGCAGCTTAGAACAGGGGAACTATGGCTACACCTTC. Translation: CASSLEQGNYGYTF.

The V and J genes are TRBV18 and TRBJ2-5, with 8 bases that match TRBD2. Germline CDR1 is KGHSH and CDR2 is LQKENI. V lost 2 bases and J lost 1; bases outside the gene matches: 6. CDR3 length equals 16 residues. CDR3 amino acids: CASSPNSGLAQETQYF. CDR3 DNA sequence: TGTGCCAGCTCACCAAATAGCGGACTAGCCCAAGAGACCCAGTACTTC.